This TCR beta chain derives from a study of blood T cell repertoires in COVID-19. For the study at large: The United States, Italy and Spain provided the acute and convalescent COVID-19 samples. PBMCs, B-cell-depleted T cells, or T cells were the source of the cDNA or gDNA that made up the material.

The germline V gene has CDR1 SGHTA and CDR2 FQGNSA. The CDR3 covers 15 residues. Trimming cost V 1 base and J 2 bases; bases outside gene matches: 2. In the original workflow: Reference gene primer amplification yielded estimated nucleated cell counts. Here immunoSEQ multiplex PCR was the method, and the copy in TCRdb shows in-frame clones only, minus some. V and J calls and clone size follow that table, whereas D and trimming were derived from the DNA. The sample includes 250,000 to 350,000 clones, around four fifths of them seen just once. Sequences were obtained from peripheral blood. This chain links TRBV7-2 with TRBJ2-3; 8 nucleotides agree with TRBD2. The TCR was taken from a woman aged 45-60 years with acute or convalescent COVID-19. The CDR3 spells CASSLVLADTDTQYF. DNA of the CDR3: TGTGCCAGCAGCTTAGTACTAGCGGACACAGATACGCAGTATTTT.